Sequencing of this TCR beta chain was carried out in a study of identical twins. It was template switching that added a universal primer site, and there were unique molecular identifiers on the cDNA. MiXCR, run by TCRdb on the 5' RACE reads, gives a single entry per CDR3 protein. Among fewer than 550,000 distinct CDR3 sequences listed, around 15% were seen once. The V end lost 6 bases, the J end lost 2 bases, and 15 bases lay between the germline ends. From germline, CDR1 is SNHLY and CDR2 FYNNEI. CDR3 size: 15 residues. The sample was also reused in another study, on yellow fever vaccine responses in identical twins.

This clonotype was obtained from a woman under 30 in good health. Sequenced sample: CD4+ T cells sorted from blood. J is TRBJ2-3 and V is TRBV2; D call uncertain. This CDR3 is CASSGYRPPTDTQYF. CDR3 nucleotide sequence: TGTGCCAGCAGCGGATACCGTCCCCCCACAGATACGCAGTATTTT.